This T cell receptor (beta chain) was obtained from a study of CD8+CD57+ T cells in acquired aplastic anemia. This clonotype was counted at least ten times. V was pared by 1 base and J by 8 bases, with 11 bases between. The CDR3 loop spans 13 amino acids. Germline assignment: CDR1 MNHNS and CDR2 SASEGT. Profiling of TCR beta VDJ combinations and CDR3 sequences used genomic DNA as template. TCRdb re-analysed the reads in MiXCR, keeping a single row per CDR3 protein. The sample gives 180,000 or so distinct CDR3 sequences, under 55% of which show up once; 2.9% is in the top ten. Sequencing was done on a sample of sorted CD4+, CD8+, or CD8+CD57+ T cells (not recorded which) from PBMCs. The chain recombines TRBV6-1 with TRBJ1-2; D is perhaps TRBD1 (5 bases). The sequence came from a human donor in good health. CDR3 protein: CASSEGLGRGYTF. DNA of the CDR3: TGTGCCAGCAGTGAAGGTCTGGGACGGGGCTACACCTTC.